The present T cell receptor (beta chain) was sequenced within a study of T cells in narcolepsy. Overall study context: Enrolled donors included narcolepsy type 1 or type 2 patients and healthy controls. Study-level results: Comparing one patient's CSF and blood CD4+ clonotypes highlighted HCRT- and TRIB2-specific autoreactive clonotypes. Reportedly, autoreactive clonotypes were serially detected in patients' blood but not controls'.

This CDR3 is built from 12 residues. V shed 0 bases and J shed 5 bases, with 5 bases lying between them. Germline CDR1 SGHAT, CDR2 FQDESV (reference sequence). About this clone itself: Its specificity is unknown.

Assay: immunoSEQ multiplex PCR; the TCRdb copy retains only in-frame clones and omits some. The table has about 32,000 clones, about 76% seen once. This clonotype originated in a human donor with narcolepsy. The chain has TRBV11-1 and TRBJ2-7; no clear D gene. The sequenced sample was CD45RA- memory CD4+ T cells from PBMCs. CDR3 nucleotide sequence: TGTGCCAGCAGCTTAGCGGGTGACGAGCAGTACTTC. This gives the protein CASSLAGDEQYF.